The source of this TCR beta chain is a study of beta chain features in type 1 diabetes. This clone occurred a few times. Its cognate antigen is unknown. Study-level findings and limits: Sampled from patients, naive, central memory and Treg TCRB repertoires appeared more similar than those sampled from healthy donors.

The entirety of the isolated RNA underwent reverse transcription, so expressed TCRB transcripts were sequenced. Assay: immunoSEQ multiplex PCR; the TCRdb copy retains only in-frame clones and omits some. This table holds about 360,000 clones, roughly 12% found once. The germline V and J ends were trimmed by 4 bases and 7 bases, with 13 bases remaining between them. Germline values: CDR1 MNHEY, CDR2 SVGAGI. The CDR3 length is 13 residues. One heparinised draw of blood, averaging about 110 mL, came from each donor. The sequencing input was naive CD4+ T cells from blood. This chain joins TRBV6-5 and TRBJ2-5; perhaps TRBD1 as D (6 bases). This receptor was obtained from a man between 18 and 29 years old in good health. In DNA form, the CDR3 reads TGTGCCAGCAGTTTCGGAAAAGGGGGGACCCAGTACTTC. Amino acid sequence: CASSFGKGGTQYF.